Following are 18 T cell receptor beta chains from one sample sequenced in a study of T cell responses to AZD1222 COVID-19 vaccine. The repertoire was sequenced with immunoSEQ multiplex PCR; TCRdb's copy has only in-frame clones and lacks some. Among 110,000 to 150,000 clones, approximately 85% were seen once, and the ten largest hold roughly 8%. The specimen was peripheral blood, collected on day 0 of AZD1222 vaccination. The receptors here all came from an adult in good health.

The chain couples TRBV12-3 or TRBV12-4 to TRBJ1-6, with D perhaps matching TRBD1 (6 bases). CDR3 length: 13 amino acids. V was clipped by 7 bases and J by 11 bases, with 15 bases between them. Here the CDR3 reads CASTGYREAPLHF. CDR3 in DNA: TGTGCCAGCACCGGGTACAGGGAGGCACCCCTCCACTTT.

This clone was counted a single time. The V gene is TRBV30, the J gene TRBJ1-3; D call uncertain. The ends were cut back, 2 bases at V and 2 bases at J, with 4 bases in the middle. This CDR3 has 12 residues. Germline CDR1 reads GTSNPN; CDR2 reads SVGIG (reference sequence). The CDR3, as DNA: TGTGCCTGGAGTCCGGCTGGAAACACCATATATTTT. Translated: CAWSPAGNTIYF.

This clone was observed a single time. The V gene is TRBV19, the J gene TRBJ2-5; TRBD2 aligns across 9 bases. The CDR3 is 15 residues long. V was pared by 6 bases and J by 1 base, with 6 bases of the junction left unmatched. CDR1 and CDR2 from the germline V gene are LNHDA and SQIVND (reference sequence). The CDR3 here is CASRSSGGGQETQYF. CDR3 sequence (DNA): TGTGCCAGTAGAAGTAGCGGGGGCGGCCAAGAGACCCAGTACTTC.

The J gene is TRBJ1-5, the V gene TRBV10-3; D is ambiguous. The CDR3 has 12 residues. Looked up from germline, CDR1 is ENHRY and CDR2 is SYGVKD. V was shortened by 5 bases and J by 2 bases, with 4 bases between the two germline ends. For the CDR3, the DNA is TGTGCCATCAGTCCTGGCAATCAGCCCCAGCATTTT. Translating it yields CAISPGNQPQHF.

This clone was detected only once. One junction end does not reproduce the germline sequence, and a read error may be involved. V and J are TRBV7-7 and TRBJ2-5, with TRBD2 identical over 11 bases. Germline V lookup: CDR1 SSHAT, CDR2 FNYEAQ (reference sequence). This CDR3 has 15 amino acids. DNA for the CDR3: TGTGCTAGCAGCTTAGGAGGGACTAGCGGAGAGACCCAGTACTTC. Its translation is CASSLGGTSGETQYF.

The rearrangement links TRBV12-2 to TRBJ1-1; TRBD1, the table's D call, was not compared with the DNA. TRBV12-2 is termed a pseudogene. The length of the CDR3 is 16 residues. DNA of the CDR3: TGTGCAAGTCGCACGAACAGGGTCTGGGTGAACACTGAAGCTTTCTTT. Its protein is CASRTNRVWVNTEAFF.

The CDR3 DNA reads TGCGCCAGCAGCCAAGCGACTAGCGGGGGGTTTGCCACAGATACGCAGTATTTT. Amino acids: CASSQATSGGFATDTQYF. The gene calls are TRBV4-1 and TRBJ2-3; 13 bases line up with TRBD2. In germline, CDR1 is MGHRA, CDR2 YSYEKL. The CDR3 runs 18 residues. With V trimmed by 1 base and J by 2 bases, 6 bases remained unmatched.

This clone appeared a few times. The chain links TRBV4-1 to TRBJ2-1, with TRBD2 matching 7 bases. From germline, CDR1 is MGHRA and CDR2 YSYEKL. The J segment lost 7 bases and the V segment lost 0 bases, leaving 15 bases of the junction unmatched. The CDR3 is 18 amino acids. The CDR3 region is CASSQDRARARGGNEQFF. The CDR3 DNA sequence: TGCGCCAGCAGCCAAGATAGGGCTAGGGCCCGGGGAGGGAATGAGCAGTTCTTC.

This clone was seen more than once but under ten times. The chain uses TRBV19 and TRBJ2-7, with 8 bases fitting TRBD2. The CDR3 has 14 residues. Germline-derived CDR1 and CDR2 are LNHDA and SQIVND (reference sequence). The V and J ends lost 3 bases and 6 bases, in that order; junction bases with no gene match: 7. The CDR3 DNA follows: TGTGCCAGTAGTATGGGGCGGGAGGCGAGCGAGCAGTACTTC. Encoded protein: CASSMGREASEQYF.

The chain combines TRBV6-5 with TRBJ2-5, with 10 bases fitting TRBD1. Germline-derived CDR1 and CDR2 are MNHEY and SVGAGI. This CDR3 region has 16 residues. With 0 bases clipped from V and 4 bases from J, the junction kept 5 bases outside the gene matches. CDR3 protein: CASSYSRTGGGETQYF. The CDR3 DNA reads TGTGCCAGCAGTTACTCTAGGACAGGGGGAGGAGAGACCCAGTACTTC.

The V and J genes are TRBV6-1 and TRBJ1-2; D possibly corresponds to TRBD1 (5 bases). The CDR3 contains 14 residues. Deletions cut 2 bases from V and 2 bases from J, with 9 bases between. The germline V gene has CDR1 MNHNS and CDR2 SASEGT. CDR3 loop: CASSEIAGNYGYTF. CDR3 coding DNA: TGTGCCAGCAGTGAAATCGCAGGGAACTATGGCTACACCTTC.

This sequence joins TRBV28 and TRBJ1-1; maybe TRBD1 (6 bases). This CDR3 spans 15 amino acids. Trimming pared 5 bases from V and 2 bases from J, leaving 15 bases between. Germline loops: CDR1 MDHEN, CDR2 SYDVKM. The CDR3 sequence is CASSPPGQQNTEAFF. CDR3 nucleotides: TGTGCCAGCAGTCCGCCGGGACAACAAAACACTGAAGCTTTCTTT.

The V gene is TRBV7-6, the J gene TRBJ2-7, with TRBD2 matching 14 bases. The V gene end was trimmed by 2 bases and the J gene end by 6 bases; junction bases not matched to a gene: 6. CDR1 and CDR2 from the germline V gene are SGHVS and FNYEAQ. CDR3 size: 16 residues. In DNA form, the CDR3 reads TGTGCCAGCAGCTTAAGCGGGACTAGCGGGGGACTCGAGCAGTACTTC. Translation gives CASSLSGTSGGLEQYF.

V gene TRBV3-1 (or the pseudogene TRBV3-2) combines with J gene TRBJ2-5; 7 bases line up with TRBD2. Germline-derived CDR1 and CDR2 are LGHDT and YNNKEL (reference sequence). The length of the CDR3 is 17 residues. With V trimmed by 2 bases and J by 2 bases, 11 bases remained unmatched. The chain's CDR3 is CASSQPWGSGFQETQYF. Written as DNA, the CDR3 is TGTGCCAGCAGCCAACCTTGGGGTAGCGGGTTTCAAGAGACCCAGTACTTC.

The CDR3 nucleotides read TGCGCCAGCAGCTTGCCCAGGACAGTTGGGAGTGAAAAACTGTTTTTT. Translated: CASSLPRTVGSEKLFF. The J gene is TRBJ1-4, the V gene TRBV5-1; a weak D match, TRBD1 (6 bases). The CDR3 consists of 16 residues. V was clipped by 1 base and J by 7 bases, with 17 bases between them. Germline CDR1 and CDR2: SGHRS and YFSETQ.

This chain joins TRBV5-1 and TRBJ1-1; maybe TRBD1 (6 bases). This CDR3 spans 15 amino acids. V gave up 3 bases and J gave up 0 bases, with 12 bases separating them. Germline loops: CDR1 SGHRS, CDR2 YFSETQ. CDR3 protein: CASSSVRGLNTEAFF. Written as DNA, the CDR3 is TGCGCCAGCAGCTCCGTCAGGGGATTGAACACTGAAGCTTTCTTT.

The gene calls are TRBV11-3 and TRBJ2-7, with 10 bases fitting TRBD1. With V trimmed by 5 bases and J by 3 bases, 7 bases remained unmatched. CDR3 length equals 15 residues. CDR1 is SGHNT and CDR2 is YENEEA in the germline V gene. The DNA of the CDR3 is TGTGCCAGCAGCCCAGGAGGGGACAGGGGCTACGAGCAGTACTTC. It yields the protein CASSPGGDRGYEQYF.

The chain combines TRBV19 with TRBJ1-3; D is unclear. V was shortened by 3 bases and J by 2 bases, with 5 bases between the two germline ends. Germline CDR1 and CDR2: LNHDA and SQIVND (reference sequence). This CDR3 contains 13 residues. The CDR3 DNA follows: TGTGCCAGTAGTATCGAAACTGGAAACACCATATATTTT. This translates into CASSIETGNTIYF. The entire variable domain, with the rest obtained from reference TRBV19 and TRBJ1-3, is as follows: DGGITQSPKYLFRKEGQNVTLSCEQNLNHDAMYWYRQDPGQGLRLIYYSQIVNDFQKGDIAEGYSVSREKKESFPLTVTSAQKNPTAFYLCASSIETGNTIYFGEGSWLTVV.